Below are 23 T cell receptor beta chains sequenced from a single sample in a study of T cells after yellow fever vaccination. TCRdb recomputed calls from the 5' RACE reads with MiXCR, one row per CDR3 protein. The sample holds under 200,000 distinct CDR3 sequences, roughly 9.6% seen once. The source material was CD8+ T cells sorted from PBMCs, sampled 15 days after the yellow fever booster vaccination. All receptors derive from a young man who received the YFV17D yellow fever vaccine.

This clonotype was seen repeatedly, ten times or more. V and J are TRBV7-3 and TRBJ2-1; D ambiguous. CDR3 length: 12 amino acids. V was clipped by 0 bases and J by 10 bases, with 7 bases between them. CDR1 SGHTA and CDR2 FQGTGA come from the germline V gene. This CDR3 is CASSLTGGEQFF. Here the CDR3 DNA reads TGTGCCAGCAGCTTAACTGGTGGCGAGCAGTTCTTC.

This clonotype was seen more than once but under ten times. This chain joins TRBV18 and TRBJ2-7, with D tentatively TRBD2 (5 bases). Germline V gives CDR1 KGHSH, CDR2 LQKENI. This CDR3 has 12 residues. The V end lost 3 bases, the J end lost 3 bases, and 6 bases lay between the germline ends. The CDR3 DNA is TGTGCCAGCTCACCCGGGGACTACGAGCAGTACGTC. As protein: CASSPGDYEQYV.

This clonotype has just a few counts. This sequence joins TRBV13 and TRBJ1-1; D ambiguous. The CDR3 runs 13 residues. Looked up from germline, CDR1 is PRHDT and CDR2 is FYEKMQ (reference sequence). V was shortened by 4 bases and J by 6 bases, with 12 bases between the two germline ends. CDR3 residues: CASSYHGYSEAFF. CDR3 coding DNA: TGTGCCAGCAGCTACCACGGATACTCTGAAGCTTTCTTT.

Here the CDR3 reads CASSRGGLGYGYTF. CDR3 DNA sequence: TGCGCCAGCAGCCGAGGGGGGCTGGGCTATGGCTACACCTTC. The chain is built from TRBV4-1 and TRBJ1-2; possibly TRBD1 for D (6 bases). This CDR3 is built from 14 residues. Deletions cut 4 bases from V and 4 bases from J, with 13 bases between. Germline V CDR1 and CDR2: MGHRA, YSYEKL.

In this sample, this clonotype turned up a few times. The chain has TRBV6-5 and TRBJ1-5; 7 bases match TRBD1. This CDR3 contains 15 residues. CDR1 MNHEY and CDR2 SVGAGI come from the germline V gene. J lost 7 bases, V lost 0 bases, and 6 bases had no gene match. CDR3 in amino acids: CASSYSRQGGQPQHF. CDR3 nucleotides: TGTGCCAGCAGTTACTCTCGACAGGGTGGCCAGCCCCAGCATTTT.

This chain connects TRBV6-2 or TRBV6-3 to TRBJ2-2, with a weak D call TRBD1 (6 bases). This CDR3 has 15 residues. The germline V gene has CDR1 MNHEY and CDR2 SVGEGT. V dropped 7 bases and J dropped 6 bases, with 18 bases sitting between them. The CDR3 DNA reads as TGTGCCAGCAACACTGGACAGACCATCCCCGGGGAGCTGTTTTTT. This gives the protein CASNTGQTIPGELFF.

This clonotype was seen a few times. This rearrangement joins TRBV5-1 to TRBJ2-7, with 11 bases lining up with TRBD2. This CDR3 is built from 16 residues. V was pared by 5 bases and J by 1 base, with 8 bases of the junction left unmatched. Germline CDR1 SGHRS, CDR2 YFSETQ. Here the CDR3 DNA reads TGCGCCAGCAGAGACCACTGGACTAGCGGGTCCTACGAGCAGTACTTC. Amino acids: CASRDHWTSGSYEQYF. Together with reference TRBV5-1 and TRBJ2-7, the CDR3 gives the full variable domain: KAGVTQTPRYLIKTRGQQVTLSCSPISGHRSVSWYQQTPGQGLQFLFEYFSETQRNKGNFPGRFSGRQFSNSRSEMNVSTLELGDSALYLCASRDHWTSGSYEQYFGPGTRLTVT.

The CDR3 sequence: CATSRGDRGLYSNQPQHF. Here the CDR3 DNA reads TGTGCCACCAGCAGAGGGGACAGGGGTTTGTATAGCAATCAGCCCCAGCATTTT. The chain uses TRBV15 and TRBJ1-5, with 10 bases lining up with TRBD1. The CDR3 totals 18 residues. V lost 1 base and J lost 0; bases outside the gene matches: 6. In germline, CDR1 is LNHNV, CDR2 YYDKDF (reference sequence).

This clonotype was seen only a few times. The rearrangement joins TRBV15 to TRBJ2-3; 7 bases agree with TRBD1. V lost 4 bases and J lost 1; bases outside the gene matches: 8. The CDR3 runs 16 residues. Germline CDR1 and CDR2: LNHNV and YYDKDF (reference sequence). CDR3 amino acids: CATSKTPTGRTDTQYF. CDR3 nucleotides: TGTGCCACCAGCAAAACCCCGACAGGGCGCACAGATACGCAGTATTTT.

The CDR3: CASSQDVESGTYEQYF. CDR3 DNA: TGTGCCAGCAGCCAAGATGTCGAAAGCGGGACCTACGAGCAGTACTTC. The V gene is TRBV14, the J gene TRBJ2-7; 7 nucleotides match TRBD2. The CDR3 totals 16 residues. V shed 0 bases and J 2 bases; nucleotides not matched to a gene: 7. Germline-derived CDR1 and CDR2 are SGHDN and FVKESK.

The chain is built from TRBV12-3 or TRBV12-4 and TRBJ1-5; TRBD1 agrees at 7 bases. V dropped 6 bases and J dropped 4; count of bases not matched to a gene: 3. The CDR3 has 13 amino acids. CDR3 region: CASSRDRNQPQHF. DNA for the CDR3: TGTGCCAGCAGCCGGGACAGAAATCAGCCCCAGCATTTT.

This clonotype was counted only a few times. The chain employs TRBV11-2 and TRBJ1-1, with D possibly matching TRBD1 (5 bases). CDR3 length equals 14 residues. Trimming shortened V by 0 bases and J by 8 bases, and 13 bases separated the two germline ends. CDR1 and CDR2 (germline): SGHAT, FQNNGV. The CDR3, as DNA: TGTGCCAGCAGCTTAGATCTAGGCAGGGACGAAGCTTTCTTT. It encodes CASSLDLGRDEAFF.

Only a few counts were recorded for this clonotype. This chain connects TRBV21-1 to TRBJ2-3; the tabulated D call, TRBD1, remains unverified against the DNA. TRBV21-1 is a pseudogene locus. This CDR3 comprises 20 residues. In DNA, the CDR3 is TGTGCCAGCAGCAAGTTTGCAGGGGCGACCCCACGAATACGCACAGATACGCAGTATTTT. This translates into CASSKFAGATPRIRTDTQYF.

J is TRBJ1-3 and V is TRBV29-1; D ambiguous. The length of the CDR3 is 11 residues. CDR1 is SQVTM, CDR2 ANQGSEA, per germline. Trimming took 8 bases from V and 0 from J, leaving 5 bases between them. CDR3 sequence: CSFYSGNTIYF. CDR3 coding DNA: TGCAGCTTCTACTCTGGAAACACCATATATTTT.

V usage is TRBV4-1 and J usage is TRBJ2-7; TRBD2 agrees at 9 bases. The trim removed 7 bases at V and 1 base at J, leaving 5 bases unmatched. The CDR3 runs to 14 residues. Per the germline V gene, CDR1 is MGHRA and CDR2 is YSYEKL. The CDR3 spells CASNPGLASYEQYF. The DNA for the CDR3 is TGCGCCAGCAACCCGGGACTAGCATCCTACGAGCAGTACTTC.

V and J are TRBV4-3 and TRBJ1-1; perhaps TRBD1 as D (5 bases). V was cut by 0 bases and J by 10 bases, with 15 bases left in between. CDR3 length equals 14 residues. Germline V lookup: CDR1 LGHNA, CDR2 YSLEER. This chain's CDR3 is CASSQDLGATGAFF. Written as DNA, the CDR3 is TGCGCCAGCAGCCAAGATCTAGGGGCCACGGGAGCTTTCTTT.

The gene calls are TRBV4-3 and TRBJ2-7; D unclear. The V and J ends lost 0 bases and 6 bases respectively, with 12 bases between them. CDR3 size: 14 residues. Germline V gene data show CDR1 as LGHNA and CDR2 as YSLEER. The CDR3 DNA follows: TGCGCCAGCAGCCAAGATCGACAAGTTGGCGAGCAGTACTTC. Protein: CASSQDRQVGEQYF.

This clonotype was counted between two and nine times. V and J are TRBV18 and TRBJ2-3; TRBD2 might be the D (5 bases). Trimming took 4 bases from V and 2 from J, leaving 13 bases between them. Germline loops: CDR1 KGHSH, CDR2 LQKENI. CDR3 length equals 15 residues. The CDR3 region is CASSQPGKYTDTQYF. The CDR3 DNA sequence: TGTGCCAGCTCACAGCCGGGGAAGTACACAGATACGCAGTATTTT.

The chain combines TRBV7-9 with TRBJ1-4, with D unclear. With 11 bases removed from V and 6 bases from J, the gap between germline ends came to 22 bases. From germline, CDR1 is SEHNR and CDR2 FQNEAQ (reference sequence). The length of the CDR3 is 15 residues. CDR3 amino acids: CASNHAGSGDEKLFF. DNA of the CDR3: TGTGCCTCCAACCACGCTGGAAGCGGGGATGAAAAACTGTTTTTT. The full variable domain, rest sourced from reference TRBV7-9 and TRBJ1-4, is DTGVSQNPRHKITKRGQNVTFRCDPISEHNRLYWYRQTLGQGPEFLTYFQNEAQLEKSRLLSDRFSAERPKGSFSTLEIQRTEQGDSAMYLCASNHAGSGDEKLFFGSGTQLSVL.

This clonotype was seen only a few times. This chain connects TRBV7-3 to TRBJ2-2, with D hard to call. CDR1 and CDR2 (germline): SGHTA, FQGTGA. V lost 8 bases and J 5 bases, leaving 9 bases between the germline ends. This CDR3 spans 12 amino acids. This chain's CDR3 is CASLGQTGELFF. Here the CDR3 DNA reads TGTGCCAGCCTTGGGCAGACCGGGGAGCTGTTTTTT.

This clonotype has ten or more counts. The chain couples TRBV15 to TRBJ1-1; no definite D call. CDR1 and CDR2 from the germline V gene are LNHNV and YYDKDF (reference sequence). This CDR3 spans 14 amino acids. V lost 6 bases and J lost 0, with 11 bases in between. CDR3 protein: CATRPDTMNTEAFF. CDR3 sequence (DNA): TGTGCCACCAGGCCAGACACCATGAACACTGAAGCTTTCTTT. The variable domain in full, completed from reference TRBV15 and TRBJ1-1, reads DAMVIQNPRYQVTQFGKPVTLSCSQTLNHNVMYWYQQKSSQAPKLLFHYYDKDFNNEADTPDNFQSRRPNTSFCFLDIRSPGLGDTAMYLCATRPDTMNTEAFFGQGTRLTVV.

V is TRBV4-3 and J is TRBJ2-3; 7 bases line up with TRBD2. The germline V gene has CDR1 LGHNA and CDR2 YSLEER. The J segment lost 0 bases and the V segment lost 0 bases, leaving 6 bases of the junction unmatched. The CDR3 length is 17 residues. CDR3 loop: CASSQEGRGSSTDTQYF. DNA of the CDR3: TGCGCCAGCAGCCAAGAGGGGAGGGGTTCTAGCACAGATACGCAGTATTTT.

This clonotype was found many times. The rearrangement joins TRBV7-9 to TRBJ2-3; tentatively, D is TRBD1 (6 bases). V was cut by 6 bases and J by 2 bases, with 18 bases left in between. Germline CDR1 and CDR2: SEHNR and FQNEAQ (reference sequence). CDR3 length: 16 residues. The CDR3 DNA sequence: TGTGCCAGCAGTTTCCTCAGGGACATTGACACAGATACGCAGTATTTT. It translates to CASSFLRDIDTDTQYF.